This T cell receptor beta chain was sequenced in a study of pediatric ulcerative colitis. Study observations and caveats: A couple of rectal CDR3 clonotypes occurred in all ulcerative colitis patients.

V trimming: 0 bases; J trimming: 4 bases; junction bases outside the gene matches: 5. The CDR3 extends over 15 amino acids. Germline lookup yields CDR1 SGHDT and CDR2 YYEEEE. In regard to this clone: Its antigen is as yet unknown.

Rectal tissue came from one to two pinch biopsies taken at colonoscopy. The diagnostic colonoscopy in ulcerative colitis patients preceded any immunosuppressive treatment. Assay: immunoSEQ multiplex PCR; the TCRdb copy retains only in-frame clones and omits some. The sample records over 45,000 clones, about 78% being singletons. The sequenced material came from gut tissue. This receptor was identified in a girl between 10 and 17 years old with moderate ulcerative colitis. The J gene is TRBJ1-2, the V gene TRBV5-6; 8 bases align to TRBD1. CDR3 nucleotides: TGTGCCAGCAGCTTGGCCCGCCAGGGGGCCTATGGCTACACCTTC. This translates into CASSLARQGAYGYTF.